This T cell receptor (beta chain) was found in a study of blood T cell repertoires in COVID-19. The CDR3 runs to 16 residues. Trimming took off 1 base at V and 4 bases at J, with 14 bases between the two ends. The germline V gene encodes CDR1 MDHEN and CDR2 SYDVKM. Original processing notes: The assay estimated nucleated cells by amplifying reference gene primers. TCRdb's table, derived via immunoSEQ multiplex PCR, lists solely in-frame clones and lacks some. V and J calls and clone size are given by that table; D and trimming were obtained from the DNA. The sample lists roughly 410,000 clones, 70% to 90% occurring once.

This receptor was taken from a middle-aged woman with COVID-19, enrolled during active disease. The rearrangement joins TRBV28 to TRBJ1-5, with D possibly TRBD1 on 6 matching bases. The specimen sequenced was peripheral blood. Written as DNA, the CDR3 is TGTGCCAGCAGTTTATCCAGGGGTCCCTTTAATCAGCCCCAGCATTTT. The encoded protein is CASSLSRGPFNQPQHF.